Following are 6 T cell receptor beta chains from one sample sequenced in a study of cytomegalovirus exposure and HLA in healthy donors. 13 Jbeta primers and 60 Vbeta primers were used for the PCR. The table came from immunoSEQ multiplex PCR; TCRdb's copy has only in-frame clones and leaves some out. The table lists roughly 200,000 clones, approximately 85% of them singletons. Sequencing was done on a sample of PBMCs. The receptors originated from a woman in her fifties or sixties in good health and CMV-seronegative.

This clone was counted only a few times. This sequence joins TRBV7-2 and TRBJ2-6; possibly TRBD1 for D (5 bases). V lost 2 bases, J lost 0 bases, and 14 bases lay in between. From germline, CDR1 is SGHTA and CDR2 FQGNSA. This CDR3 has 18 amino acids. The CDR3 coding sequence is TGTGCCAGCAGCTTACAGGGTTCCTCTCTCTCTGGGGCCAACGTCCTGACTTTC. Residues: CASSLQGSSLSGANVLTF.

The chain carries TRBV27 and TRBJ2-7; 12 bases map to TRBD1. The CDR3 spans 13 residues. With 10 bases clipped from V and 5 bases from J, the junction kept 6 bases outside the gene matches. Germline V lookup: CDR1 MNHEY, CDR2 SMNVEV (reference sequence). The CDR3 loop is CATMGQGADEQYF. Here the CDR3 DNA reads TGTGCCACCATGGGACAGGGGGCCGACGAGCAGTACTTC.

This chain joins TRBV6-6 and TRBJ1-3; D unresolved. V lost 6 bases to trimming and J lost 8 bases, with 11 bases between them. The CDR3 loop spans 12 amino acids. The V gene's germline CDR1 is MNHNY and CDR2 SVGAGI (reference sequence). CDR3 loop: CASRHGSDTIYF. The CDR3 DNA reads as TGTGCCAGCAGACACGGGTCCGACACCATATATTTT.

There are a few counts of this clone. V is TRBV12-5 and J is TRBJ2-5; 11 bases are a match to TRBD2. Germline V lookup: CDR1 LGHNT, CDR2 FRNRAP. There are 19 residues in the CDR3. Trimming cost V 0 bases and J 4 bases; bases outside gene matches: 13. Written as DNA, the CDR3 is TGTGCTAGTGGTTTGGTAGGGACTAGCGGACTCCTGGGAATAGAGACCCAGTACTTC. Amino acids: CASGLVGTSGLLGIETQYF.

This clone is a singleton in its sample. The gene calls are TRBV18 and TRBJ1-2, with D tentatively TRBD1 (5 bases). Germline lookup yields CDR1 KGHSH and CDR2 LQKENI. The CDR3 sequence is 15 residues long. Trimming removed 1 base from V and 8 bases from J, with 17 bases in between. The CDR3 region is CASSPRAGRNWGYTF. In DNA, the CDR3 is TGTGCCAGCTCACCACGGGCAGGGAGGAATTGGGGCTACACCTTC.

The rearrangement uses TRBV19 and TRBJ1-2; TRBD1 matches 9 bases. The trim removed 7 bases at V and 4 bases at J, leaving 4 bases unmatched. CDR1 is LNHDA, CDR2 SQIVND, per germline (reference sequence). CDR3 length equals 13 residues. CDR3 region: CASTRDRVYGYTF. The CDR3 bases are TGTGCCAGTACCCGGGACAGGGTCTATGGCTACACCTTC.